This T cell receptor beta chain emerged from a study of cytomegalovirus exposure and HLA in healthy donors. Study outcomes and limitations: Researchers reported in a later analysis that common viral pathogens appeared linked to several top clusters. There were some V segments, including TRBV6-2 and TRBV6-3, excluded as indistinguishable.

Concerning this clone: Its target is not known.

The PCR used 60 Vbeta and 13 Jbeta primers. Clones were read by immunoSEQ multiplex PCR, and TCRdb kept only the in-frame ones, dropping some. The profile shows more than 95,000 clones, about three quarters of them singletons. Trimming took off 3 bases at V and 8 bases at J, with 16 bases between the two ends. Germline V lookup: CDR1 MNHNS, CDR2 SASEGT. The CDR3 length is 14 residues. Those who donated were healthy bone marrow donors. This chain links TRBV6-1 with TRBJ1-2, with D possibly being TRBD1 (5 bases). This clonotype was obtained from a male donor in good health and CMV-seronegative. Input material: PBMCs. The CDR3 reads CASSDSGGWRGYTF. CDR3 DNA sequence: TGTGCCAGCAGTGACTCCGGGGGGTGGAGAGGCTACACCTTC.